Listed here are 20 T cell receptor beta chains from one sample, sequenced in a study of cytomegalovirus exposure and HLA in healthy donors. PCR primers comprised 60 Vbeta and 13 Jbeta primers. Libraries were prepared by immunoSEQ multiplex PCR; TCRdb keeps only in-frame clonotypes and omits some of them. The sample has tens of thousands of clones, about 66% seen once. Sequencing was performed on PBMCs. All receptors derive from a young man in good health and CMV-seronegative.

The V call is TRBV7-2, the J call TRBJ2-1; 12 nucleotides agree with TRBD2. Unmatched junction bases numbered 8, after V lost 4 bases and J lost 7 bases. The CDR3 is 16 residues long. Germline lookup yields CDR1 SGHTA and CDR2 FQGNSA. CDR3 coding DNA: TGTGCCAGCAGCTCTAGCGGGGGGGCCGGGAAAAATGAGCAGTTCTTC. As protein: CASSSSGGAGKNEQFF.

V is TRBV4-1 and J is TRBJ2-3; 8 positions match TRBD2. The CDR3 is made up of 13 amino acids. V dropped 5 bases and J dropped 3; count of bases not matched to a gene: 1. Germline lookup yields CDR1 MGHRA and CDR2 YSYEKL. CDR3 nucleotide sequence: TGCGCCAGCAGCAGACTAGCGACAGATACGCAGTATTTT. As protein: CASSRLATDTQYF.

The genes are TRBV30 and TRBJ2-5; 7 bases match TRBD2. The CDR3 sequence is 13 residues long. V lost 3 bases, J lost 3 bases, and 4 bases stayed unmatched. Per the germline V gene, CDR1 is GTSNPN and CDR2 is SVGIG (reference sequence). CDR3 sequence reads: CAWRWGGEETQYF. CDR3 sequence (DNA): TGTGCCTGGAGATGGGGGGGGGAAGAGACCCAGTACTTC.

This chain uses TRBV28 with TRBJ2-5; no reliable D call. The germline V gene has CDR1 MDHEN and CDR2 SYDVKM. The ends were cut back, 3 bases at V and 1 base at J, with 12 bases in the middle. CDR3 length: 15 amino acids. The CDR3 DNA reads as TGTGCCAGCAGTTTCGGGTTAGGAGCCCAAGAGACCCAGTACTTC. Translating gives CASSFGLGAQETQYF.

This chain joins TRBV11-2 and TRBJ2-7; 8 nucleotides match TRBD1. The germline gives CDR1 SGHAT, CDR2 FQNNGV. Trimming cost V 1 base and J 2 bases; bases outside gene matches: 4. The CDR3 is 15 residues long. The CDR3 sequence: CASSLADRDPYEQYF. Here the CDR3 DNA reads TGTGCCAGCAGCTTAGCGGACAGGGACCCCTACGAGCAGTACTTC.

J is TRBJ1-5 and V is TRBV19; unclear D gene. The V gene's germline CDR1 is LNHDA and CDR2 SQIVND (reference sequence). Trimming pared 7 bases from V and 3 bases from J, leaving 19 bases between. There are 16 residues in the CDR3. This CDR3 is CASTTDGSLLNQPQHF. The CDR3 coding sequence is TGTGCCAGTACCACCGACGGGAGCCTCCTCAATCAGCCCCAGCATTTT.

This clone was found a few times. The DNA for the CDR3 is TGTGCCAGCTCACCAGGATGGCAGGGCCACTATGGCTACACCTTC. Its protein product is CASSPGWQGHYGYTF. V gene TRBV18 combines with J gene TRBJ1-2; TRBD1 is a possible D gene (5 bases). Germline lookup yields CDR1 KGHSH and CDR2 LQKENI. V was pared by 2 bases and J by 3 bases, with 13 bases between. This CDR3 is 15 amino acids long.

J is TRBJ2-3 and V is TRBV9; 9 bases are shared with TRBD2. CDR3 length: 17 residues. The germline gives CDR1 SGDLS, CDR2 YYNGEE. J was trimmed by 4 bases and V by 3 bases; bases with no gene match: 12. The chain's CDR3 is CASSADGTSLRADTQYF. In DNA, the CDR3 is TGTGCCAGCAGCGCTGACGGGACTAGCCTAAGAGCAGATACGCAGTATTTT.

The chain joins TRBV4-3 to TRBJ2-2; the D is unclear. This CDR3 contains 13 residues. Deletions cut 0 bases from V and 7 bases from J, with 6 bases between. The V gene's germline CDR1 is LGHNA and CDR2 YSLEER. The CDR3 nucleotides are TGCGCCAGCAGCCAAGATATTGTCGGGGAGCTGTTTTTT. It yields the protein CASSQDIVGELFF.

This clone was counted only a few times. The V call is TRBV9, the J call TRBJ2-3, with D possibly matching TRBD2 (5 bases). This CDR3 is built from 13 residues. CDR1 and CDR2 (germline): SGDLS, YYNGEE. V was trimmed by 0 bases and J by 3 bases, leaving 5 bases between them. The CDR3 protein is CASSVAGTDTQYF. CDR3 nucleotide sequence: TGTGCCAGCAGCGTAGCGGGGACAGATACGCAGTATTTT.

The chain recombines TRBV10-1 with TRBJ1-1; D remains ambiguous. Germline CDR1 is WNHNN and CDR2 is SYGVQD (reference sequence). CDR3 size: 15 residues. Trimming cost V 0 bases and J 5 bases, with 13 bases left between them. The CDR3 reads CASSESYGVGTEAFF. The CDR3, as DNA: TGCGCCAGCAGTGAGTCTTACGGGGTGGGAACTGAAGCTTTCTTT.

The chain uses TRBV5-4 and TRBJ2-5; 9 bases are a match to TRBD1. The J call is doubtful: the DNA matches TRBJ2-7 better. Germline V gene data show CDR1 as SGHNT and CDR2 as YYREEE (reference sequence). The CDR3 spans 14 residues. CDR3 sequence (DNA): TGTGCCAGCAGCTTAGACAGGGGGACGTACGAGCAGTACTTC. Protein sequence: CASSLDRGTYEQYF.

The chain combines TRBV25-1 with TRBJ2-3, with D possibly matching TRBD1 (5 bases). Germline loops: CDR1 MGHDK, CDR2 SYGVNS. Trimming removed 1 base at V and 3 bases at J, with 14 bases between. This CDR3 has 16 amino acids. CDR3 nucleotides: TGTGCCAGCAGTGAATCAGGGCGGACCTATACAGATACGCAGTATTTT. This translates into CASSESGRTYTDTQYF.

The rearrangement joins TRBV18 to TRBJ2-7, with TRBD2 identical over 9 bases. The J segment lost 3 bases and the V segment lost 3 bases, leaving 9 bases of the junction unmatched. From germline, CDR1 is KGHSH and CDR2 LQKENI. This CDR3 contains 16 residues. CDR3 sequence: CASSPYSGSQFYEQYF. The CDR3 DNA sequence: TGTGCCAGCTCACCTTATAGCGGGAGCCAATTCTACGAGCAGTACTTC.

V usage is TRBV6-1 and J usage is TRBJ1-5; a weak D match, TRBD1 (6 bases). CDR1 MNHNS and CDR2 SASEGT come from the germline V gene. Trimming shortened V by 6 bases and J by 4 bases, and 16 bases separated the two germline ends. The CDR3 contains 15 residues. The CDR3 region is CASRGIQGGNQPQHF. CDR3 in DNA: TGTGCCAGCAGGGGGATACAGGGAGGGAATCAGCCCCAGCATTTT.

The chain carries TRBV7-9 and TRBJ2-1, with TRBD1 matching 10 bases. V was pared by 5 bases and J by 6 bases, with 10 bases of the junction left unmatched. This CDR3 is built from 16 residues. Germline loops: CDR1 SEHNR, CDR2 FQNEAQ (reference sequence). The CDR3 spells CASSPRAGTGVNEQFF. The DNA for the CDR3 is TGTGCCAGCAGCCCAAGGGCCGGGACAGGGGTCAATGAGCAGTTCTTC.

The V call is TRBV7-2, the J call TRBJ1-2; possibly TRBD1 for D (6 bases). Germline CDR1 reads SGHTA; CDR2 reads FQGNSA. The V end was cut by 5 bases, the J end by 3 bases, with 16 bases between. The length of the CDR3 is 15 residues. The CDR3 loop reads CASSPGVGAYYGYTF. The CDR3 DNA sequence: TGTGCCAGCAGCCCGGGTGTGGGGGCTTACTATGGCTACACCTTC. The full variable domain, completed using reference TRBV7-2 and TRBJ1-2, is GAGVSQSPSNKVTEKGKDVELRCDPISGHTALYWYRQSLGQGLEFLIYFQGNSAPDKSGLPSDRFSAERTGGSVSTLTIQRTQQEDSAVYLCASSPGVGAYYGYTFGSGTRLTVV.

The CDR3 sequence: CASSYRLDGETQYF. In DNA form, the CDR3 reads TGTGCCAGCAGTTACCGACTAGACGGAGAGACCCAGTACTTC. The chain joins TRBV28 to TRBJ2-5; D might be TRBD2 (6 bases). Germline V gives CDR1 MDHEN, CDR2 SYDVKM. The CDR3 consists of 14 residues. Trimming removed 4 bases at V and 4 bases at J, with 13 bases between.

The gene calls are TRBV28 and TRBJ2-7, with D perhaps matching TRBD2 (6 bases). Between the trimmed V and J ends, which lost 6 bases and 7 bases, there was a span of 19 bases. Germline assignment: CDR1 MDHEN and CDR2 SYDVKM. This CDR3 has 14 amino acids. The CDR3 sequence is CASRTTRSETEQYF. As DNA, the CDR3 is TGTGCCAGCAGGACGACTAGAAGTGAGACGGAGCAGTACTTC.

The chain is built from TRBV29-1 and TRBJ1-1; D remains unclear. CDR3 length: 11 amino acids. The V gene's germline CDR1 is SQVTM and CDR2 ANQGSEA. V was shortened by 6 bases and J by 0 bases, with 5 bases between the two germline ends. The CDR3 is CSVQLNTEAFF. In DNA, the CDR3 is TGCAGCGTCCAATTGAACACTGAAGCTTTCTTT.